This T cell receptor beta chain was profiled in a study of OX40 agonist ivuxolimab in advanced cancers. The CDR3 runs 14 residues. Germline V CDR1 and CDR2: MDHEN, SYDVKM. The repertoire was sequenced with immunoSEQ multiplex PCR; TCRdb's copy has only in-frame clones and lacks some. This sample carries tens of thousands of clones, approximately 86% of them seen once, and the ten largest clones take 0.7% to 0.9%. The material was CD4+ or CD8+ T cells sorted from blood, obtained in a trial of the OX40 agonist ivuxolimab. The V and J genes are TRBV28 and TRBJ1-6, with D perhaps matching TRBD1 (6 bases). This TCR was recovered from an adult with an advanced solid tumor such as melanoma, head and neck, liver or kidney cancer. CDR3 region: CANQGNNYNSPLHF. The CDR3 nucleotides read TGTGCTAATCAGGGGAACAATTATAATTCACCCCTCCACTTT.